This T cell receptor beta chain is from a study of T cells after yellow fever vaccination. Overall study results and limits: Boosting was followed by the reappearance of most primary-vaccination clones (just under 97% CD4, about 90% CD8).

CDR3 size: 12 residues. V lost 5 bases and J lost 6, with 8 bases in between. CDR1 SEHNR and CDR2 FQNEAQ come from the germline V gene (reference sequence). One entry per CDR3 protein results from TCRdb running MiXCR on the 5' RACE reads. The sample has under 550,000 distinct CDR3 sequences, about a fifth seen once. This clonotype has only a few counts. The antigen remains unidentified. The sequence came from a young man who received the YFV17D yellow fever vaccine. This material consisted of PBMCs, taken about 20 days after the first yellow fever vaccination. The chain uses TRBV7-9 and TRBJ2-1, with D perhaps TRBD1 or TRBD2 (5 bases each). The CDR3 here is CASSVGTNEQFF. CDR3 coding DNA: TGTGCCAGCAGCGTAGGGACCAATGAGCAGTTCTTC.